This TCR beta chain was documented in a study of blood T cell repertoires in COVID-19. Study-wide background: Material from acute and convalescent COVID-19 was sourced from the United States, Italy and Spain. Sample material is recorded as cDNA or gDNA derived from T cells, B-cell-depleted T cells, or PBMCs.

Germline values: CDR1 SEHNR, CDR2 FQNEAQ (reference sequence). Trimming shortened V by 3 bases and J by 5 bases, and 10 bases separated the two germline ends. The CDR3 is 14 residues long. As to this clone: The same CDR3 can be traced to other DNA sequences in this sample.

The data were produced by immunoSEQ multiplex PCR, yet TCRdb's version contains in-frame clones alone and is incomplete. Of roughly 150,000 clones in the sample, around four fifths were seen once. The sample was peripheral blood. The clonotype was recovered from a woman in her 70s who had recovered from COVID-19. V usage is TRBV7-9 and J usage is TRBJ1-4; tentatively, D is TRBD1 (6 bases). CDR3 nucleotides: TGTGCCAGCAGCTTGAGGCAGGGGAATGAAAAACTGTTTTTT. Protein: CASSLRQGNEKLFF. The whole variable domain, remainder taken from reference TRBV7-9 and TRBJ1-4, is DTGVSQNPRHKITKRGQNVTFRCDPISEHNRLYWYRQTLGQGPEFLTYFQNEAQLEKSRLLSDRFSAERPKGSFSTLEIQRTEQGDSAMYLCASSLRQGNEKLFFGSGTQLSVL.